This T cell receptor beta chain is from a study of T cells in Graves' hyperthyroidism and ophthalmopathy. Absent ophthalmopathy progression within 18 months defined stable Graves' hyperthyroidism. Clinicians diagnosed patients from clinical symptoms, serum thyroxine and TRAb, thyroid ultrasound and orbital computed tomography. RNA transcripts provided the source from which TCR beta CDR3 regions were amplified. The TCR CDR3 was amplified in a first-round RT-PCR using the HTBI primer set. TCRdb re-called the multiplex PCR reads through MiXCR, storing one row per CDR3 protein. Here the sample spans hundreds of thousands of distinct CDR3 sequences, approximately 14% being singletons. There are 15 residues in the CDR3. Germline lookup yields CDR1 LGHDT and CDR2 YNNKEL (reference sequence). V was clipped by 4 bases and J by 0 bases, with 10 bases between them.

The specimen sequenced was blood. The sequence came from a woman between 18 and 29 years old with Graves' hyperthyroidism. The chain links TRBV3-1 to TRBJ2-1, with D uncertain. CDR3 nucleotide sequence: TGTGCCAGCAGCCGACGGCCCAGCTCCTACAATGAGCAGTTCTTC. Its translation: CASSRRPSSYNEQFF.